This T cell receptor beta chain originates from a study of CD8+ T cells in alopecia areata. Sequencing relied on a cDNA template that was reverse transcribed from extracted RNA. Sequencing was performed with immunoSEQ multiplex PCR; in TCRdb, only in-frame clones are kept and a portion is missing. The sample lists hundreds of thousands of clones; about 60% were seen once. Germline CDR1 and CDR2: SQVTM and ANQGSEA. The length of the CDR3 is 14 residues. The V end was cut by 4 bases, the J end by 4 bases, with 17 bases between. This sample's treatment: oral pan-JAK inhibitor, 5-10 mg twice daily. PBMC-derived CD4+ and CD8+ T cells were sorted.

J is TRBJ2-7 and V is TRBV29-1; D may be TRBD2 (7 bases). The clonotype originates from a human donor with alopecia areata. The sequencing here drew on CD4+ T cells sorted from blood, taken at roughly week 53, from a patient treated with tofacitinib. In DNA, the CDR3 is TGCAGCGTTGGGGAGGGGGAAGGAGGGTACGAGCAGTACTTC. This encodes CSVGEGEGGYEQYF.